This T cell receptor (beta chain) was captured in a study of T cells in Graves' hyperthyroidism and ophthalmopathy. Study details: Peripheral blood draws took place at initial diagnosis, ahead of any treatment. Study-wide points: Most thyroid clonotypes expanded above 0.001 were also detected in blood. Ophthalmopathy was model-predicted a median around 6.7 months pre-onset.

Patients were excluded because of uncontrolled infection, other autoimmune disease, pregnancy or lactation. Amplification targeted TCR beta CDR3 regions from RNA transcripts. The HTBI primer set was used in a first-round RT-PCR of the TCR CDR3. MiXCR was run by TCRdb on the multiplex PCR reads, yielding one entry per CDR3 protein. Of hundreds of thousands of distinct CDR3 sequences listed, about 14% were seen once; the top ten hold 9.5% to 15%. The table lists this clonotype with many counts. Its antigen is unidentified. The V and J ends lost 2 bases and 5 bases, in that order; junction bases with no gene match: 5. This CDR3 comprises 14 residues.

This TCR derives from a woman in her forties or fifties with Graves' ophthalmopathy. The gene calls are TRBV12-3 or TRBV12-4 and TRBJ2-7; the match to TRBD2 covers 8 bases. Material: blood. CDR3 bases: TGTGCCAGCAGTTTAAGTGGGACTAGAAACGAGCAGTACTTC. This sequence encodes CASSLSGTRNEQYF.